This T cell receptor beta chain came from a study of blood T cell repertoires in COVID-19. Study-wide background: The United States, Italy and Spain were the sources of the acute and convalescent COVID-19 samples. PBMCs, B-cell-depleted T cells, or T cells provided the cDNA or gDNA that made up the material.

This clone came up once. Trimming at V came to 7 bases and at J to 6 bases, leaving 8 bases not matched to a gene. There are 14 residues in the CDR3. From germline, CDR1 is LNHDA and CDR2 SQIVND (reference sequence). While infection was still active, Seattle patients were enrolled and then followed longitudinally. The authors' processing: Amplifying reference gene primers gave estimates of nucleated cell counts. The method was immunoSEQ multiplex PCR; TCRdb's version includes in-frame clones alone and lacks a portion of them. V, J and clone size reflect that table, while D and trimming were determined from the DNA. The sample consists of hundreds of thousands of clones, approximately 89% of them appearing once.

This chain links TRBV19 with TRBJ2-2, with 7 bases fitting TRBD2. Material for sequencing was peripheral blood. The source of this sequence is a woman in her thirties with COVID-19, enrolled during active disease. For the CDR3, the DNA is TGTGCCAGTATGGGGGGGAATCCGGCCGGGGAGCTGTTTTTT. Protein: CASMGGNPAGELFF.